The entry below gives a single T cell receptor (beta chain) sequence along with its context. People who had autoimmune disease history or systemic immunosuppression were excluded. These data are taken from a study of OX40 agonist ivuxolimab in advanced cancers. About the study: In three patients, partial responses were observed, one with hepatocellular carcinoma and two with cutaneous melanoma.

Losses at the gene ends were 5 bases for V and 11 bases for J; bases not matched to a gene: 11. CDR3 size: 13 residues. Per the germline V gene, CDR1 is SGHTA and CDR2 is FQGNSA. The method was immunoSEQ multiplex PCR; TCRdb's version includes in-frame clones alone and lacks a portion of them. Here the sample spans over 25,000 clones, approximately 84% being singletons. This sequence was found in an adult with an advanced solid tumor such as melanoma, head and neck, liver or kidney cancer. The chain has TRBV7-2 and TRBJ1-2, with 7 bases fitting TRBD1. The sample consisted of CD4+ or CD8+ T cells sorted from blood, taken in a trial of the OX40 agonist ivuxolimab. DNA for the CDR3: TGTGCCAGCAGCGAAACCGGGACAGAGGGGTACACCTTC. Its translation is CASSETGTEGYTF.